Below, 24 T cell receptor beta chains from the same sample are listed, as sequenced in a study of blood T cell repertoires in COVID-19. Data came from immunoSEQ multiplex PCR; TCRdb stores just in-frame clones and leaves some out. The table includes 120,000 or so clones, around 87% detected once. The sequenced material came from peripheral blood. The receptors were sampled from a human donor in a cohort sampled during active COVID-19.

V usage is TRBV14 and J usage is TRBJ2-1; no firm D call. The CDR3 length is 15 residues. Trimming left V 1 base short and J 6 bases short, with 13 bases between. The germline CDR1 and CDR2 sequences are SGHDN and FVKESK. This chain's CDR3 is CASSQVRNIPNEQFF. The CDR3 DNA reads as TGTGCCAGCAGCCAAGTCAGGAATATCCCCAATGAGCAGTTCTTC.

The rearrangement links TRBV30 to TRBJ2-7; the match to TRBD2 covers 10 bases. Germline V CDR1 and CDR2: GTSNPN, SVGIG (reference sequence). The trim removed 4 bases at V and 3 bases at J, leaving 9 bases unmatched. The CDR3 is made up of 15 amino acids. The DNA of the CDR3 is TGTGCCTGGAACCCCCCTAGCGGGGGCTTCTACGAGCAGTACTTC. Its protein product is CAWNPPSGGFYEQYF.

This clone was recorded many times. The chain is built from TRBV28 and TRBJ1-5; D possibly corresponds to TRBD1 (5 bases). The CDR3 is 15 residues long. Germline loops: CDR1 MDHEN, CDR2 SYDVKM. V was shortened by 3 bases and J by 11 bases, with 20 bases between the two germline ends. As DNA, the CDR3 is TGTGCCAGCAGTTTCCGGACACTCATTAGGGAGGCCCAGCATTTT. Amino acid sequence: CASSFRTLIREAQHF.

The V gene is TRBV12-3 or TRBV12-4, the J gene TRBJ1-1; no clear D. V gave up 0 bases and J gave up 6 bases, with 8 bases separating them. This CDR3 is 13 amino acids long. In DNA form, the CDR3 reads TGTGCCAGCAGTTTAGCCAGGCAGTCTGAAGCTTTCTTT. Its translation: CASSLARQSEAFF.

This chain uses TRBV20-1 with TRBJ2-7; D is possibly TRBD2 (5 bases). Germline CDR1 and CDR2: DFQATT and SNEGSKA (reference sequence). The CDR3 contains 11 residues. Trimming took off 5 bases at V and 7 bases at J, with 12 bases between the two ends. CDR3: CSAGLLREQYF. The CDR3 bases are TGCAGTGCTGGACTGCTCAGAGAGCAGTACTTC.

The chain joins TRBV27 to TRBJ2-7; 9 nucleotides align to TRBD2. CDR1 is MNHEY and CDR2 is SMNVEV in the germline V gene (reference sequence). The junction had 6 bases not matched to a gene; V was cut back by 6 bases and J by 9 bases. The CDR3 runs 12 residues. The CDR3 DNA is TGTGCCAGCAGCGGGACTAGCTTGGTGCAGTACTTC. This sequence encodes CASSGTSLVQYF.

The genes are TRBV7-6 and TRBJ2-6; 7 bases match TRBD2. The CDR3 runs to 18 residues. From germline, CDR1 is SGHVS and CDR2 FNYEAQ. After removal of 5 bases from V and 0 bases from J, the junction contained 10 bases not matched to a gene. The CDR3 DNA is TGTGCCAGCAGCCGTGACGGAGCGGGGAGCTCTGGGGCCAACGTCCTGACTTTC. Residues: CASSRDGAGSSGANVLTF.

The rearrangement joins TRBV19 to TRBJ1-4; D not resolved. The V and J ends lost 7 bases and 0 bases respectively, with 12 bases between them. The CDR3 has 15 amino acids. The germline gives CDR1 LNHDA, CDR2 SQIVND (reference sequence). DNA of the CDR3: TGTGCCAGTAAATTTCAGGAGGCAACTAATGAAAAACTGTTTTTT. Its protein is CASKFQEATNEKLFF. Filled out from reference TRBV19 and TRBJ1-4, the complete variable domain reads DGGITQSPKYLFRKEGQNVTLSCEQNLNHDAMYWYRQDPGQGLRLIYYSQIVNDFQKGDIAEGYSVSREKKESFPLTVTSAQKNPTAFYLCASKFQEATNEKLFFGSGTQLSVL.

V and J are TRBV30 and TRBJ1-5, with 7 bases that match TRBD1. V dropped 2 bases and J dropped 6; count of bases not matched to a gene: 4. Looked up from germline, CDR1 is GTSNPN and CDR2 is SVGIG (reference sequence). This CDR3 is 13 amino acids long. CDR3 bases: TGTGCCTGGAGTAGAGGGGGCTCTCAGCCCCAGCATTTT. Translating gives CAWSRGGSQPQHF.

This clone was counted between two and nine times. The CDR3 reads CASKRPGTGATGELFF. CDR3 DNA: TGTGCCAGCAAGAGACCCGGGACAGGGGCCACCGGGGAGCTGTTTTTT. The chain recombines TRBV5-5 with TRBJ2-2; 10 nucleotides line up with TRBD1. Per the germline V gene, CDR1 is SGHKS and CDR2 is YYEKEE (reference sequence). The CDR3 is 16 residues long. J was trimmed by 4 bases and V by 6 bases; bases with no gene match: 9.

The V and J genes are TRBV9 and TRBJ1-2; D remains unclear. V gave up 4 bases and J gave up 5 bases, with 12 bases separating them. This CDR3 comprises 13 residues. The germline gives CDR1 SGDLS, CDR2 YYNGEE. For the CDR3, the DNA is TGTGCCAGCAGCCCACATCGCGGGTATGGCTACACCTTC. Translated, it gives CASSPHRGYGYTF. Combining the CDR3 with reference TRBV9 and TRBJ1-2 gives the whole variable domain DSGVTQTPKHLITATGQRVTLRCSPRSGDLSVYWYQQSLDQGLQFLIQYYNGEERAKGNILERFSAQQFPDLHSELNLSSLELGDSALYFCASSPHRGYGYTFGSGTRLTVV.

J is TRBJ1-1 and V is TRBV16; D is uncertain. Deletions cut 7 bases from V and 8 bases from J, with 11 bases between. Germline lookup yields CDR1 KGHSY and CDR2 FQNENV. There are 11 residues in the CDR3. CDR3 sequence reads: CASTLDGEAFF. In nucleotides, the CDR3 is TGTGCCAGCACCCTAGACGGAGAAGCTTTCTTT. Based on the CDR3 plus reference TRBV16 and TRBJ1-1, the full variable domain is GEEVAQTPKHLVRGEGQKAKLYCAPIKGHSYVFWYQQVLKNEFKFLISFQNENVFDETGMPKERFSAKCLPNSPCSLEIQATKLEDSAVYFCASTLDGEAFFGQGTRLTVV.

This clone appeared once. The chain uses TRBV6-4 and TRBJ2-3; D is possibly TRBD2 (6 bases). Per germline, CDR1 MRHNA and CDR2 SNTAGT. The CDR3 consists of 15 residues. V was clipped by 3 bases and J by 1 base, with 11 bases between them. In DNA, the CDR3 is TGTGCCAGCAGTGAACAGCCTAGCGGCACAGATACGCAGTATTTT. It yields the protein CASSEQPSGTDTQYF.

The chain recombines TRBV9 with TRBJ1-1; a weak D match, TRBD1 (5 bases). The CDR3 spans 15 residues. V lost 0 bases, J lost 5 bases, and 14 bases lay in between. The germline V gene has CDR1 SGDLS and CDR2 YYNGEE. The CDR3 DNA reads TGTGCCAGCAGCGTAGGAAATGGGGGGTGGACTGAAGCTTTCTTT. It translates to CASSVGNGGWTEAFF.

This chain uses TRBV24-1 with TRBJ2-7; D might be TRBD2 (6 bases). The CDR3 totals 15 residues. Germline assignment: CDR1 KGHDR and CDR2 SFDVKD. Trimming removed 5 bases at V and 9 bases at J, with 22 bases between. This chain's CDR3 is CATSAPGLHPEGQYF. The CDR3, as DNA: TGTGCCACCAGTGCACCGGGACTCCATCCGGAGGGGCAGTACTTC.

The chain combines TRBV6-4 with TRBJ1-6; unclear D gene. The germline V and J ends were trimmed by 0 bases and 7 bases, with 10 bases remaining between them. This CDR3 comprises 15 residues. Germline V CDR1 and CDR2: MRHNA, SNTAGT. The CDR3 DNA sequence: TGTGCCAGCAGTGACTCTTCAGGTTGGAATTCACCCCTCCACTTT. Its protein product is CASSDSSGWNSPLHF.

This chain links TRBV5-6 with TRBJ2-5; TRBD2 aligns across 12 bases. The CDR3 covers 15 residues. J was trimmed by 5 bases and V by 4 bases; bases with no gene match: 6. CDR1 is SGHDT, CDR2 YYEEEE, per germline. The CDR3 nucleotides are TGTGCCAGCAGCCCCGGACTAGCGGGGTTTGAGACCCAGTACTTC. The encoded protein is CASSPGLAGFETQYF.

V is TRBV7-3 and J is TRBJ1-1, with a possible D match to TRBD1 (5 bases). The germline V gene encodes CDR1 SGHTA and CDR2 FQGTGA. With 4 bases removed from V and 3 bases from J, the gap between germline ends came to 12 bases. The CDR3 length is 14 residues. Here the CDR3 DNA reads TGTGCCAGCAGCTCCTCCGGGGGGTACACTGAAGCTTTCTTT. Translated, it gives CASSSSGGYTEAFF.

The genes are TRBV18 and TRBJ1-1; the D is unclear. This CDR3 contains 16 residues. Germline-derived CDR1 and CDR2 are KGHSH and LQKENI. V was shortened by 3 bases and J by 1 base, with 15 bases between the two germline ends. CDR3 protein: CASSPSPKPPNTEAFF. The CDR3 nucleotides are TGTGCCAGCTCACCTTCCCCCAAGCCCCCGAACACTGAAGCTTTCTTT.

This clone showed up just a few times. The chain has TRBV19 and TRBJ2-7; D is possibly TRBD2 (6 bases). Germline V gene lookup returns CDR1 LNHDA and CDR2 SQIVND (reference sequence). Trimming stripped 6 bases from V and 2 bases from J, with 17 bases between. The CDR3 length is 15 residues. This chain's CDR3 is CASSPSGEAPYEQYF. The CDR3, as DNA: TGTGCCAGTAGCCCCTCGGGGGAGGCCCCCTACGAGCAGTACTTC.

The chain couples TRBV7-6 to TRBJ2-1; the match to TRBD2 covers 13 bases. CDR3 length: 17 residues. Germline V lookup: CDR1 SGHVS, CDR2 FNYEAQ. With V trimmed by 2 bases and J by 3 bases, 4 bases remained unmatched. The CDR3 region is CASSLKLAGGDYNEQFF. CDR3 nucleotide sequence: TGTGCCAGCAGCTTAAAACTAGCGGGGGGGGACTACAATGAGCAGTTCTTC.

The J gene is TRBJ1-6, the V gene TRBV6-5; 7 bases match TRBD1. Germline V CDR1 and CDR2: MNHEY, SVGAGI. The CDR3 length is 15 residues. V shed 7 bases, J shed 5 bases, and the junction held 8 bases outside the gene matches. The CDR3 DNA reads TGTGCCAGCAACCGGGACAGTAGCGATAATTCACCCCTCCACTTT. Its translation is CASNRDSSDNSPLHF.

CDR3 loop: CASRPGLQNEQFF. Here the CDR3 DNA reads TGTGCCAGCAGACCAGGACTGCAGAATGAGCAGTTCTTC. The chain employs TRBV7-8 and TRBJ2-1; perhaps TRBD2 as D (5 bases). Deletions cut 6 bases from V and 7 bases from J, with 13 bases between. Germline V gives CDR1 SGHVS, CDR2 FQNEAQ. CDR3 length equals 13 residues.

The rearrangement links TRBV28 to TRBJ2-5, with D perhaps matching TRBD1 (6 bases). This CDR3 is built from 15 residues. V lost 6 bases and J 1 base, leaving 15 bases between the germline ends. The germline V gene encodes CDR1 MDHEN and CDR2 SYDVKM. As DNA, the CDR3 is TGTGCCAGCAGCCGTACAGGGTCTGGCCAAGAGACCCAGTACTTC. Amino acid sequence: CASSRTGSGQETQYF.